This T cell receptor beta chain was sequenced for a study of CD8+CD57+ T cells in acquired aplastic anemia. The template for TCR beta VDJ and CDR3 sequence profiling was genomic DNA. TCRdb used MiXCR to reprocess the reads, holding one entry per CDR3 protein. Of about 200,000 distinct CDR3 sequences listed, more than 55% are singletons. This clonotype was detected many times. By flow cytometry, patients selected for sequencing had shown an expansion of CD8+CD57+ cells. Trimming shortened V by 5 bases and J by 7 bases, and 27 bases separated the two germline ends. The CDR3 loop spans 17 amino acids. The germline gives CDR1 SNHLY, CDR2 FYNNEI.

The source of this sequence is a human donor with aplastic anemia. Sequences were obtained from sorted CD4+, CD8+, or CD8+CD57+ T cells (not recorded which) from PBMCs. The chain is built from TRBV2 and TRBJ2-7, with a weak D call TRBD1 (5 bases). The CDR3 DNA follows: TGTGCCAGCAGTCGGTTGATACAGGATCCCTCCGAACCTGAGCAGTACTTC. Translation gives CASSRLIQDPSEPEQYF.